The 27 T cell receptor beta chains presented below share a single source sample, sequenced in a study of vaccination and CD4 T cells after COVID-19. The Oncomine TCR Beta short-read assay generated sequence data from the DNA of cultured CD4+ T cells. One entry per CDR3 protein, called by TCRdb with MiXCR from the PCR reads. This sample has about 9,500 distinct CDR3 sequences, with approximately 57% found just once. Treatment denoted: 10-day PBMC culture with coronavirus spike peptide pools or control peptides (ViraFEST assay). The antigens these receptors bind are not known. The sample comprised CD4+ T cells from blood, cultured in vitro. Every receptor here comes from a human donor who had recovered from COVID-19.

This chain connects TRBV20-1 to TRBJ2-3; D remains unclear. There are 13 residues in the CDR3. V was clipped by 5 bases and J by 0 bases, with 9 bases between them. Per germline, CDR1 DFQATT and CDR2 SNEGSKA (reference sequence). CDR3 nucleotide sequence: TGCAGTGCTCTGCCTTATAGCACAGATACGCAGTATTTT. This translates into CSALPYSTDTQYF.

The rearrangement links TRBV6-1 to TRBJ2-1; 10 nucleotides align to TRBD2. The germline V gene encodes CDR1 MNHNS and CDR2 SASEGT. V shed 6 bases, J shed 3 bases, and the junction held 5 bases outside the gene matches. The CDR3 is 15 amino acids. The CDR3 spells CASSVTSGDYNEQFF. The DNA for the CDR3 is TGTGCCAGCAGCGTAACTAGCGGGGACTACAATGAGCAGTTCTTC.

This clonotype was observed a handful of times. The chain joins TRBV11-1 to TRBJ1-6; 9 bases line up with TRBD1. V lost 5 bases, J lost 10 bases, and 6 bases stayed unmatched. Germline lookup yields CDR1 SGHAT and CDR2 FQDESV (reference sequence). CDR3 size: 14 residues. In DNA form, the CDR3 reads TGTGCCAGCAGCCCCGGGACAGGGACCTCACCCCTCCACTTT. This gives the protein CASSPGTGTSPLHF.

The J gene is TRBJ2-5, the V gene TRBV20-1; 9 nucleotides line up with TRBD2. The CDR3 length is 15 residues. Germline CDR1 and CDR2: DFQATT and SNEGSKA (reference sequence). Trimming at V came to 0 bases and at J to 5 bases, leaving 7 bases not matched to a gene. The CDR3 region is CSARDAGGRAETQYF. DNA for the CDR3: TGCAGTGCTAGAGATGCGGGAGGGCGGGCGGAGACCCAGTACTTC.

In DNA, the CDR3 is TGTGCCAGCAGTTACTCGAGGACAGGGGGCGTTCCGGAGACCCAGTACTTC. As protein: CASSYSRTGGVPETQYF. The chain uses TRBV6-5 and TRBJ2-5; 11 bases map to TRBD1. Trimming cost V 0 bases and J 5 bases; bases outside gene matches: 8. CDR3 size: 17 residues. Germline CDR1 MNHEY, CDR2 SVGAGI.

The CDR3 sequence: CASSSNHGSHYEQYF. The CDR3 DNA reads TGTGCCAGCAGCTCAAACCATGGATCCCACTACGAGCAGTACTTC. The J gene is TRBJ2-7, the V gene TRBV11-2, with D uncertain. Germline loops: CDR1 SGHAT, CDR2 FQNNGV. The germline V and J ends were trimmed by 4 bases and 3 bases, with 16 bases remaining between them. The CDR3 sequence is 15 residues long. Full variable domain (remainder filled in from reference TRBV11-2 and TRBJ2-7): EAGVAQSPRYKIIEKRQSVAFWCNPISGHATLYWYQQILGQGPKLLIQFQNNGVVDDSQLPKDRFSAERLKGVDSTLKIQPAKLEDSAVYLCASSSNHGSHYEQYFGPGTRLTVT.

The chain is built from TRBV7-8 and TRBJ1-5; TRBD1 agrees at 8 bases. This CDR3 region has 15 residues. V shed 5 bases, J shed 2 bases, and the junction held 5 bases outside the gene matches. From germline, CDR1 is SGHVS and CDR2 FQNEAQ. The CDR3 here is CASSPVGQGNQPQHF. The CDR3, as DNA: TGTGCCAGCAGCCCGGTGGGACAGGGCAATCAGCCCCAGCATTTT.

The rearrangement links TRBV5-4 to TRBJ2-7; 12 bases are a match to TRBD1. Germline V gives CDR1 SGHNT, CDR2 YYREEE (reference sequence). This CDR3 contains 16 residues. With 0 bases clipped from V and 4 bases from J, the junction kept 5 bases outside the gene matches. The chain's CDR3 is CASSLGGTGGRYEQYF. The CDR3 DNA sequence: TGTGCCAGCAGCTTGGGCGGGACAGGGGGCAGATACGAGCAGTACTTC.

The chain recombines TRBV28 with TRBJ1-5; 9 positions agree with TRBD1. The germline CDR1 and CDR2 sequences are MDHEN and SYDVKM. CDR3 length: 23 residues. Trimming removed 4 bases from V and 1 base from J; junction bases left unmatched: 26. CDR3 coding DNA: TGTGCCAGCAGTTCCGCCGGGACAGGGAACGAGAACCGTTTTTGGAGGAGCAATCAGCCCCAGCATTTT. It translates to CASSSAGTGNENRFWRSNQPQHF.

The CDR3 sequence is CASSERASGRTDTQYF. DNA for the CDR3: TGTGCCAGCTCCGAGAGGGCTAGCGGGCGCACAGATACGCAGTATTTT. This sequence joins TRBV2 and TRBJ2-3; 8 bases are shared with TRBD2. V shed 8 bases and J 1 base; nucleotides not matched to a gene: 11. In germline, CDR1 is SNHLY, CDR2 FYNNEI. This CDR3 contains 16 residues.

This chain connects TRBV30 to TRBJ2-3; the D call may be TRBD1 or TRBD2 (6 bases each). The CDR3 is made up of 16 amino acids. CDR1 is GTSNPN and CDR2 is SVGIG in the germline V gene (reference sequence). Trimming removed 2 bases from V and 4 bases from J, with 19 bases in between. The CDR3 reads CAWSQHTGAPADTQYF. CDR3 nucleotide sequence: TGTGCCTGGAGTCAACACACGGGGGCGCCGGCAGATACGCAGTATTTT.

CDR3 protein: CASSPTDSNQPQHF. The CDR3 nucleotides read TGTGCCAGCTCCCCGACAGATAGCAATCAGCCCCAGCATTTT. V usage is TRBV18 and J usage is TRBJ1-5; D may be TRBD1 (5 bases). V was trimmed by 6 bases and J by 0 bases, leaving 9 bases between them. The germline V gene encodes CDR1 KGHSH and CDR2 LQKENI. This CDR3 spans 14 amino acids. Together with reference TRBV18 and TRBJ1-5, the CDR3 gives the full variable domain: NAGVMQNPRHLVRRRGQEARLRCSPMKGHSHVYWYRQLPEEGLKFMVYLQKENIIDESGMPKERFSAEFPKEGPSILRIQQVVRGDSAAYFCASSPTDSNQPQHFGDGTRLSIL.

This clonotype was observed a few times. CDR3 loop: CSARDLQGHQPQHF. CDR3 DNA: TGCAGTGCTAGAGATCTACAGGGGCATCAGCCCCAGCATTTT. The rearrangement joins TRBV20-1 to TRBJ1-5, with 7 bases matching TRBD1. V was clipped by 0 bases and J by 5 bases; unmatched bases: 4. This CDR3 region has 14 residues. Germline CDR1 is DFQATT and CDR2 is SNEGSKA (reference sequence).

V and J are TRBV2 and TRBJ2-3; D uncertain. The CDR3 is made up of 15 amino acids. CDR1 and CDR2 (germline): SNHLY, FYNNEI. The germline V and J ends were trimmed by 7 bases and 2 bases, with 16 bases remaining between them. The CDR3 reads CASTYTRPPTDTQYF. Here the CDR3 DNA reads TGTGCCAGCACCTACACGAGGCCCCCCACAGATACGCAGTATTTT.

This chain joins TRBV27 and TRBJ1-6; 9 bases are shared with TRBD1. The CDR3 spans 14 residues. Germline loops: CDR1 MNHEY, CDR2 SMNVEV (reference sequence). The trim removed 7 bases at V and 10 bases at J, leaving 8 bases unmatched. The CDR3 region has the DNA TGTGCCAGCACGGGACAGGGTGGTTGGTCACCCCTCCACTTT. Its translation is CASTGQGGWSPLHF.

There are a few counts of this clonotype. The rearrangement links TRBV11-1 to TRBJ2-7; possible D gene TRBD2, 6 bases. The CDR3 extends over 15 amino acids. Trimming took off 6 bases at V and 3 bases at J, with 18 bases between the two ends. Germline CDR1 SGHAT, CDR2 FQDESV (reference sequence). The CDR3 coding sequence is TGTGCCAGCAGTTCACCGGGACTTCTCAACTACGAGCAGTACTTC. This encodes CASSSPGLLNYEQYF.

The chain recombines TRBV27 with TRBJ1-5; no clear D gene. The CDR3 contains 14 residues. Germline assignment: CDR1 MNHEY and CDR2 SMNVEV (reference sequence). With 6 bases removed from V and 2 bases from J, the gap between germline ends came to 11 bases. The DNA for the CDR3 is TGTGCCAGCAGCCCACATGGGGGCAATCAGCCCCAGCATTTT. Its protein is CASSPHGGNQPQHF.

CDR3 protein: CASKDRGLAGQFF. The CDR3 region has the DNA TGTGCCAGCAAGGACAGGGGACTAGCCGGTCAGTTCTTC. J is TRBJ2-1 and V is TRBV2, with D perhaps being TRBD1 or TRBD2 (9 bases each). This CDR3 region has 13 residues. The germline CDR1 and CDR2 sequences are SNHLY and FYNNEI. With 7 bases removed from V and 13 bases from J, the gap between germline ends came to 20 bases.

This clonotype was found a few times. The rearrangement links TRBV19 to TRBJ1-1; 9 bases are shared with TRBD1. With V trimmed by 6 bases and J by 5 bases, 16 bases remained unmatched. The length of the CDR3 is 17 residues. The germline CDR1 and CDR2 sequences are LNHDA and SQIVND (reference sequence). The CDR3 DNA follows: TGTGCCAGTAGGCCGGGACAGGGACTTGCTGGGAATACTGAAGCTTTCTTT. It yields the protein CASRPGQGLAGNTEAFF.

The chain joins TRBV27 to TRBJ2-3, with D unresolved. Germline lookup yields CDR1 MNHEY and CDR2 SMNVEV (reference sequence). Trimming removed 5 bases from V and 6 bases from J, with 18 bases in between. The CDR3 is made up of 15 amino acids. As DNA, the CDR3 is TGTGCCAGCAGTATGGTGGCGCACCCCACGGATACGCAGTATTTT. Translating it yields CASSMVAHPTDTQYF.

This clonotype has a handful of counts. The chain uses TRBV4-2 and TRBJ2-3; TRBD2 agrees at 11 bases. The CDR3 sequence is 17 residues long. Germline CDR1 reads LGHNA; CDR2 reads YNFKEQ. The V and J ends lost 2 bases and 1 base, in that order; junction bases with no gene match: 5. The CDR3 bases are TGTGCCAGCAGCCAACCCGGGACTAGCGGAGGCACAGATACGCAGTATTTT. As protein: CASSQPGTSGGTDTQYF.

The rearrangement uses TRBV20-1 and TRBJ1-5; tentative D call: TRBD1 (6 bases). Looked up from germline, CDR1 is DFQATT and CDR2 is SNEGSKA (reference sequence). Trimming removed 0 bases at V and 4 bases at J, with 10 bases between. This CDR3 has 14 residues. As DNA, the CDR3 is TGCAGTGCTAGAGATTTCAGGGGAAATCAGCCCCAGCATTTT. Its translation: CSARDFRGNQPQHF.

This rearrangement joins TRBV6-1 to TRBJ2-7, with 7 positions matching TRBD1. The V gene end was trimmed by 5 bases and the J gene end by 6 bases; junction bases not matched to a gene: 7. This CDR3 contains 13 residues. Germline assignment: CDR1 MNHNS and CDR2 SASEGT. In DNA form, the CDR3 reads TGTGCCAGCAGTCCCGACAGGGCGTCCGAGCAGTACTTC. Translation: CASSPDRASEQYF.

The rearrangement joins TRBV10-1 to TRBJ2-7, with 9 bases lining up with TRBD1. The ends lost 8 bases at V and 3 bases at J; junction bases unmatched: 2. The CDR3 sequence is 12 residues long. Germline V gives CDR1 WNHNN, CDR2 SYGVQD (reference sequence). The CDR3 spells CASSDRGYEQYF. Written as DNA, the CDR3 is TGCGCCAGCTCGGACAGGGGCTACGAGCAGTACTTC.

The rearrangement joins TRBV30 to TRBJ1-2, with a weak D call TRBD1 (6 bases). Trimming shortened V by 3 bases and J by 5 bases, and 13 bases separated the two germline ends. Germline V gives CDR1 GTSNPN, CDR2 SVGIG (reference sequence). This CDR3 is 13 amino acids long. Written as DNA, the CDR3 is TGTGCCTGGAGGGCAGGGGCCCATTATGGCTACACCTTC. It specifies CAWRAGAHYGYTF.

This rearrangement joins TRBV15 to TRBJ2-1; 10 bases agree with TRBD2. The ends lost 0 bases at V and 12 bases at J; junction bases unmatched: 8. The CDR3 length is 15 residues. Germline CDR1 is LNHNV and CDR2 is YYDKDF (reference sequence). CDR3 loop: CATSRDGTSEVRQFF. The CDR3 bases are TGTGCCACCAGCAGAGATGGGACTAGCGAGGTCCGGCAGTTCTTC.

The V call is TRBV10-3, the J call TRBJ1-5; perhaps TRBD1 as D (6 bases). V was pared by 2 bases and J by 3 bases, with 11 bases between. The CDR3 is 15 residues long. Looked up from germline, CDR1 is ENHRY and CDR2 is SYGVKD. CDR3 in DNA: TGTGCCATCAGTGAGCGGAAGGGGGACAATCAGCCCCAGCATTTT. This sequence encodes CAISERKGDNQPQHF.